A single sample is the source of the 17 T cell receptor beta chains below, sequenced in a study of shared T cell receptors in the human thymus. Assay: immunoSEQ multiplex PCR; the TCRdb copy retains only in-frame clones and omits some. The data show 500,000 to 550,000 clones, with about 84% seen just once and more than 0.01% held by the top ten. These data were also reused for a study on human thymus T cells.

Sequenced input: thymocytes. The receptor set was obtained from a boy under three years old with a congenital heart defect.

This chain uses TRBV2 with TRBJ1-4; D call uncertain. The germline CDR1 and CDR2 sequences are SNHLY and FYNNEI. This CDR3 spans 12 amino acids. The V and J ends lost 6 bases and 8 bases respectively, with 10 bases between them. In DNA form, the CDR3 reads TGTGCCAGCAGGCGGAGGGTCGAAAAACTGTTTTTT. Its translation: CASRRRVEKLFF.

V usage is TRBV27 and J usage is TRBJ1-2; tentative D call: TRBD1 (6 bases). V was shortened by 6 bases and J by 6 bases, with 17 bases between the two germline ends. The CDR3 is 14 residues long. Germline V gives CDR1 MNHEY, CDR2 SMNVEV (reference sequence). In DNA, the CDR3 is TGTGCCAGCAGCCATTTGACAGGTTTCCATGGCTACACCTTC. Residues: CASSHLTGFHGYTF.

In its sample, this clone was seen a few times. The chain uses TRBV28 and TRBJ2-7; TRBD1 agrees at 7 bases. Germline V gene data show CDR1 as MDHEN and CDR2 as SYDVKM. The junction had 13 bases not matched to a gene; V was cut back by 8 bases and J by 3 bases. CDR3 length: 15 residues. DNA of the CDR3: TGTGCCAGCGGAGTCCCGGGACAGAGCCTCTACGAGCAGTACTTC. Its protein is CASGVPGQSLYEQYF.

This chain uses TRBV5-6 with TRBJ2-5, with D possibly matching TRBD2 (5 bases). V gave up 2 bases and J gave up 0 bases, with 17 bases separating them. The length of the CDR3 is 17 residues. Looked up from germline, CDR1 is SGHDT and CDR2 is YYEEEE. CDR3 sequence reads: CASSFHLRTANQETQYF. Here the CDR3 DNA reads TGTGCCAGCAGCTTCCACCTCCGGACTGCGAACCAAGAGACCCAGTACTTC.

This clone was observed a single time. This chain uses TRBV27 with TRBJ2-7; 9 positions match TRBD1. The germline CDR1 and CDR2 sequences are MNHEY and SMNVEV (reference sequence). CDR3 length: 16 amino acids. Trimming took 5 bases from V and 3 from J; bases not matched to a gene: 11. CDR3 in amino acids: CASSLQGAPFNYEQYF. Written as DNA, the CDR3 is TGTGCCAGCAGTCTACAGGGGGCCCCCTTTAACTACGAGCAGTACTTC.

The CDR3 region is CASSILQGDSNQPQHF. In nucleotides, the CDR3 is TGTGCCAGTAGTATACTACAGGGGGATAGCAATCAGCCCCAGCATTTT. The chain employs TRBV19 and TRBJ1-5; 8 positions match TRBD1. Germline CDR1 reads LNHDA; CDR2 reads SQIVND (reference sequence). Trimming cost V 2 bases and J 0 bases; bases outside gene matches: 3. The CDR3 runs 16 residues.

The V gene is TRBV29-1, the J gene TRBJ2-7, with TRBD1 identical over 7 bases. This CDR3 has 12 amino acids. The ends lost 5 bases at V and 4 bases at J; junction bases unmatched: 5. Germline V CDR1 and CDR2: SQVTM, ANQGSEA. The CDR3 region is CSVTGQQYEQYF. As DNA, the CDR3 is TGCAGCGTTACGGGACAGCAATACGAGCAGTACTTC.

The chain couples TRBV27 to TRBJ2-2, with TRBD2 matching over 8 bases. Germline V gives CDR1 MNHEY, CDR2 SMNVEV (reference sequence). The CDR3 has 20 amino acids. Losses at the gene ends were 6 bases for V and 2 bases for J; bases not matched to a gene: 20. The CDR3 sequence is CASSPGCEVELAANTGELFF. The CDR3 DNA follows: TGTGCCAGCAGCCCGGGCTGCGAGGTTGAACTAGCGGCAAACACCGGGGAGCTGTTTTTT.

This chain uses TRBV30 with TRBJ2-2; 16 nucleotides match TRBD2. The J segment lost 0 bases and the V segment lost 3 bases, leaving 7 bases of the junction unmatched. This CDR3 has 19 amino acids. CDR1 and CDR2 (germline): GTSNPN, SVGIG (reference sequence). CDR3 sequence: CAWSEGTSGRATNTGELFF. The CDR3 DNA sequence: TGTGCCTGGAGCGAGGGGACTAGCGGGAGGGCTACGAACACCGGGGAGCTGTTTTTT.

CDR3 region: CAWSSLPPPQGMISYEQYF. The CDR3 DNA reads TGTGCCTGGAGTTCCCTCCCCCCCCCTCAGGGAATGATCTCCTACGAGCAGTACTTC. The chain combines TRBV30 with TRBJ2-7, with a tentative D call TRBD1 (5 bases). The germline V and J ends were trimmed by 2 bases and 0 bases, with 26 bases remaining between them. The CDR3 length is 19 residues. Per the germline V gene, CDR1 is GTSNPN and CDR2 is SVGIG (reference sequence).

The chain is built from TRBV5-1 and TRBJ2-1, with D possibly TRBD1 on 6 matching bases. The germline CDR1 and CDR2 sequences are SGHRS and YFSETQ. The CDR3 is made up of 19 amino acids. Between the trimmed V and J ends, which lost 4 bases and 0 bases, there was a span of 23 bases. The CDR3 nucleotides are TGCGCCAGCAGCCCGGGACACATCGAAGGTACTAGCTCCTACAATGAGCAGTTCTTC. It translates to CASSPGHIEGTSSYNEQFF.

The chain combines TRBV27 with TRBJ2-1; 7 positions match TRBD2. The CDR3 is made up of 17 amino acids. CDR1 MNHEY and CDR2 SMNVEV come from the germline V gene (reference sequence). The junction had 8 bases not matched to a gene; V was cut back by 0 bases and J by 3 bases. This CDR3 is CASSLSMASGDYNEQFF. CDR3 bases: TGTGCCAGCAGTTTATCGATGGCGAGCGGGGACTACAATGAGCAGTTCTTC.

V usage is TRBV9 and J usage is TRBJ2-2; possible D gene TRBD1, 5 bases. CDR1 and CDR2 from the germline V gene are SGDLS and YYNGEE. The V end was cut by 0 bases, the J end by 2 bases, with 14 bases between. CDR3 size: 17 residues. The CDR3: CASSVALTTGNTGELFF. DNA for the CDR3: TGTGCCAGCAGCGTAGCGCTTACAACAGGAAACACCGGGGAGCTGTTTTTT.

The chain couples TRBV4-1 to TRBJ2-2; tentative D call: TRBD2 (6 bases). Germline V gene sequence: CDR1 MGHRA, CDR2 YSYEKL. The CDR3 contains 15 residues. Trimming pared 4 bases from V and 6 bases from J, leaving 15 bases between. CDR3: CASSRGTGFAGELFF. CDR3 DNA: TGCGCCAGCAGCCGGGGGACTGGATTTGCCGGGGAGCTGTTTTTT.

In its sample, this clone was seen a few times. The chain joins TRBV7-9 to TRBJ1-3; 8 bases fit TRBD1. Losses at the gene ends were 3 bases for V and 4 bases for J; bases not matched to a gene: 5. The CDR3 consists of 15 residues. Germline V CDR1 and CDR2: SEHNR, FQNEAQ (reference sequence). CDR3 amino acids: CASSFPRGRGNTIYF. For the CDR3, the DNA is TGTGCCAGCAGCTTCCCCAGGGGGCGAGGAAACACCATATATTTT.

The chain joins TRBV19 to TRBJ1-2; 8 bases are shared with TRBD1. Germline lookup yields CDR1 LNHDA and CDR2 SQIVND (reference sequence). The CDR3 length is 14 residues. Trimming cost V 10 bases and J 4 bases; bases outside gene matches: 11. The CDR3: CATHGQGSFYGYTF. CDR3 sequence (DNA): TGTGCCACCCACGGACAGGGAAGTTTCTATGGCTACACCTTC.

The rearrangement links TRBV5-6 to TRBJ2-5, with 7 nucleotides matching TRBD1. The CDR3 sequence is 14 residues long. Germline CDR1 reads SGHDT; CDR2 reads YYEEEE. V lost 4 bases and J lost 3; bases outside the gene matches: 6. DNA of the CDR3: TGTGCCAGCAGCCGCACAGGGGCGGAAGAGACCCAGTACTTC. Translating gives CASSRTGAEETQYF.